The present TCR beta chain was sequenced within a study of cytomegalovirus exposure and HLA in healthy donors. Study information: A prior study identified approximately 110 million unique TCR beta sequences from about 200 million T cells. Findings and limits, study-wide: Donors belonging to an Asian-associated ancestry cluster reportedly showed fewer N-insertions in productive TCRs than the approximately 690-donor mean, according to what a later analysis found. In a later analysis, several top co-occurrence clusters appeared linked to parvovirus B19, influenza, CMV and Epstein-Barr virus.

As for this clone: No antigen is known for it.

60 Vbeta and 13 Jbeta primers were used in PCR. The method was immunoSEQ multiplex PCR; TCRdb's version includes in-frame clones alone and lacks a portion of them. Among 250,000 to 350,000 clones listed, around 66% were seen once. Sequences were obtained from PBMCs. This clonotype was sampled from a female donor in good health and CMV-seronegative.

CDR3 in amino acids: CASSSTSGRASYEQYF. The CDR3 DNA reads as TGTGCCAGCAGCTCGACTAGCGGGAGGGCGTCCTACGAGCAGTACTTC. V gene TRBV13 combines with J gene TRBJ2-5, with 14 bases lining up with TRBD2. The tail of the sequence fits TRBJ2-7 better, so the J call may be wrong. The germline gives CDR1 PRHDT, CDR2 FYEKMQ (reference sequence). The CDR3 loop spans 16 amino acids.